The sequence of this T cell receptor beta chain was determined in a study of blood T cell repertoires in COVID-19. On the study more broadly: Sample material is recorded as cDNA or gDNA derived from T cells, B-cell-depleted T cells, or PBMCs.

Here immunoSEQ multiplex PCR was the method, and the copy in TCRdb shows in-frame clones only, minus some. The table includes roughly 140,000 clones, 81% detected once. This CDR3 comprises 15 residues. Per the germline V gene, CDR1 is SQVTM and CDR2 is ANQGSEA. V dropped 1 base and J dropped 0 bases, with 11 bases sitting between them. Material for sequencing was peripheral blood. The V gene is TRBV29-1, the J gene TRBJ2-3, with no clear D. This clonotype was obtained from a human donor in a cohort sampled during active COVID-19. This CDR3 reads CSVEGRVSSTDTQYF. Here the CDR3 DNA reads TGCAGCGTTGAAGGACGGGTCTCTAGCACAGATACGCAGTATTTT.